These 5 T cell receptor beta chains were sequenced from one sample in a study of blood T cell repertoires in COVID-19. Method: immunoSEQ multiplex PCR; TCRdb's copy keeps in-frame clones and lacks some. Of roughly 13,000 clones listed, roughly 73% are singletons. Specimen: peripheral blood. The receptors originated from a boy aged 2 to 10 with active or convalescent COVID-19.

This clone has only one observation. This chain joins TRBV5-1 and TRBJ2-5; 9 bases match TRBD1. CDR3 size: 15 residues. Germline V gene data show CDR1 as SGHRS and CDR2 as YFSETQ. The junction had 9 bases not matched to a gene; V was cut back by 2 bases and J by 7 bases. CDR3 amino acids: CASSLVDRGAVTQYF. The CDR3 coding sequence is TGCGCCAGCAGCTTAGTGGACAGGGGAGCGGTGACCCAGTACTTC.

This chain joins TRBV5-1 and TRBJ1-2; tentative D call: TRBD1 (6 bases). This CDR3 is built from 13 residues. The V end was cut by 4 bases, the J end by 8 bases, with 15 bases between. From germline, CDR1 is SGHRS and CDR2 YFSETQ. CDR3 nucleotides: TGCGCCAGCAGCCGGGACACCCAGGGAGGCTACACCTTC. It encodes CASSRDTQGGYTF.

The chain is built from TRBV5-1 and TRBJ1-4, with 7 bases matching TRBD1. The trim removed 4 bases at V and 7 bases at J, leaving 7 bases unmatched. The CDR3 spans 14 residues. Looked up from germline, CDR1 is SGHRS and CDR2 is YFSETQ. This CDR3 reads CASSTTGMSEKLFF. In DNA form, the CDR3 reads TGCGCCAGCAGCACGACAGGGATGAGTGAAAAACTGTTTTTT.

Worth noting for this clone: This likely came from a read error, as a far larger clone is one base away. This sequence joins TRBV28 and TRBJ1-1; no definite D call. The CDR3 covers 11 residues. The V end lost 3 bases, the J end lost 5 bases, and 4 bases lay between the germline ends. Germline loops: CDR1 MDHEN, CDR2 SYDVKM. DNA of the CDR3: TGTGCCAGCAGTTTGAGTACTGAAGCTTTCTTT. This encodes CASSLSTEAFF.

The chain has TRBV6-6 and TRBJ2-4; a weak D match, TRBD2 (6 bases). Trimming removed 4 bases from V and 0 bases from J, with 7 bases in between. This CDR3 is built from 14 residues. Germline CDR1 is MNHNY and CDR2 is SVGAGI (reference sequence). The CDR3 protein is CASSSGGAKNIQYF. The CDR3 nucleotides are TGTGCCAGCAGTTCCGGGGGAGCCAAAAACATTCAGTACTTC.